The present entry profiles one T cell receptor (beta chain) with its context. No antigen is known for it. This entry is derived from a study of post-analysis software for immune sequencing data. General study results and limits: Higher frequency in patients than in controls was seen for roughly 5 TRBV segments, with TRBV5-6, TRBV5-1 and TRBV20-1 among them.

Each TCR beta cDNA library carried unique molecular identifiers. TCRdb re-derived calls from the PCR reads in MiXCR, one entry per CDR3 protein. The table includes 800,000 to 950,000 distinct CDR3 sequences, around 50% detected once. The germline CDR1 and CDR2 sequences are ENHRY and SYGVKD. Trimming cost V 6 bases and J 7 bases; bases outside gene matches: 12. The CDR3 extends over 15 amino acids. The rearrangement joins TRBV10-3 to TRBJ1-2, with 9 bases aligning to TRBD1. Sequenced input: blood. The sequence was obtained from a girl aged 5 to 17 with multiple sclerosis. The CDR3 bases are TGTGCCATCAGCGAGAGACCGGACAGGGGAGGTGGCTACACCTTC. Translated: CAISERPDRGGGYTF.